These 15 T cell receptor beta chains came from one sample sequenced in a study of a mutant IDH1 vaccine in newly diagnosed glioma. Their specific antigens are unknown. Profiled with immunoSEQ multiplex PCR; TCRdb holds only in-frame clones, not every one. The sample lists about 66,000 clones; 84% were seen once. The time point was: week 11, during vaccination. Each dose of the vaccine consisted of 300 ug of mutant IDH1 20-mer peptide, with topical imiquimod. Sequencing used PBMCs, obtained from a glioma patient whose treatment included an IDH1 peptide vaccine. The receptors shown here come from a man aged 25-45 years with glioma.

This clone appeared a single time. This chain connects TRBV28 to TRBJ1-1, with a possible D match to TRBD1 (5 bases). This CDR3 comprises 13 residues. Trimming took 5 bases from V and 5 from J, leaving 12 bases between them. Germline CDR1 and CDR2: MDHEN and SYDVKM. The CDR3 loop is CASSPVAGTEAFF. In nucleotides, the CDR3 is TGTGCCAGCAGTCCCGTCGCAGGGACTGAAGCTTTCTTT. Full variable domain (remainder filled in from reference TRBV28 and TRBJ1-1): DVKVTQSSRYLVKRTGEKVFLECVQDMDHENMFWYRQDPGLGLRLIYFSYDVKMKEKGDIPEGYSVSREKKERFSLILESASTNQTSMYLCASSPVAGTEAFFGQGTRLTVV.

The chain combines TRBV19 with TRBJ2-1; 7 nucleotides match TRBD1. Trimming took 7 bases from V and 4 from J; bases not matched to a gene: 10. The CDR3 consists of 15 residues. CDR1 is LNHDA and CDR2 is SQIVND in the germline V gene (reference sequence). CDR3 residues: CASTNRGRGYNEQFF. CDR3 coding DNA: TGTGCCAGTACCAACAGGGGTCGAGGATACAATGAGCAGTTCTTC.

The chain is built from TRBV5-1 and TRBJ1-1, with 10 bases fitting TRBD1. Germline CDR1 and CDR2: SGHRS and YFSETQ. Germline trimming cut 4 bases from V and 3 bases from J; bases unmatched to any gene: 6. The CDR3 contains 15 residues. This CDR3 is CASSLRTGGDTEAFF. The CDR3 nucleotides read TGCGCCAGCAGCCTAAGGACAGGGGGGGACACTGAAGCTTTCTTT.

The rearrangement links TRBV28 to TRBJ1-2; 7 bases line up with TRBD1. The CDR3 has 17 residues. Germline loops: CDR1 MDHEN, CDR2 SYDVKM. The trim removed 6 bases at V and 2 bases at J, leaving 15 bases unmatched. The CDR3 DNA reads TGTGCCAGCAGAGGACACTACAGTTCCAGGGGGAACTATGGCTACACCTTC. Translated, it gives CASRGHYSSRGNYGYTF.

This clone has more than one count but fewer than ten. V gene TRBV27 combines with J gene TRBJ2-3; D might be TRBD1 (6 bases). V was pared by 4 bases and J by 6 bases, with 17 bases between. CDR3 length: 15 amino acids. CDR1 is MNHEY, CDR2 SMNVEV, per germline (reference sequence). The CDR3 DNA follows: TGTGCCAGCAGTTCAGGGACAAGGCCAGCGGATACGCAGTATTTT. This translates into CASSSGTRPADTQYF.

CDR3: CASSPGLRAPQHF. The CDR3 coding sequence is TGTGCCAGCAGTCCGGGCCTCAGGGCGCCCCAGCATTTT. This chain links TRBV28 with TRBJ1-5, with D tentatively TRBD1 (5 bases). There are 13 residues in the CDR3. Trimming removed 5 bases from V and 9 bases from J, with 14 bases in between. The germline V gene has CDR1 MDHEN and CDR2 SYDVKM.

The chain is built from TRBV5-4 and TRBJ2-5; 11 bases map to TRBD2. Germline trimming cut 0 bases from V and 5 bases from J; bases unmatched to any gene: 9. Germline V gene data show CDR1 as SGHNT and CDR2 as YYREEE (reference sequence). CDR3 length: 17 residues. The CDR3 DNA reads TGTGCCAGCAGCTTGGACTTAACTAGCGGGAGTCAGGAGACCCAGTACTTC. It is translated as CASSLDLTSGSQETQYF. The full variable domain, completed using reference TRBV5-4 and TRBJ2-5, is ETGVTQSPTHLIKTRGQQVTLRCSSQSGHNTVSWYQQALGQGPQFIFQYYREEENGRGNFPPRFSGLQFPNYSSELNVNALELDDSALYLCASSLDLTSGSQETQYFGPGTRLLVL.

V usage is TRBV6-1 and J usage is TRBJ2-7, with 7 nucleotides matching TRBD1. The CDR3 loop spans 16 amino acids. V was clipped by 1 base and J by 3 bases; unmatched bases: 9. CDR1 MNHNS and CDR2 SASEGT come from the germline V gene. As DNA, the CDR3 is TGTGCCAGCAGTGAAGGGTTCGGGACAGCTGGCTACGAGCAGTACTTC. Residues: CASSEGFGTAGYEQYF.

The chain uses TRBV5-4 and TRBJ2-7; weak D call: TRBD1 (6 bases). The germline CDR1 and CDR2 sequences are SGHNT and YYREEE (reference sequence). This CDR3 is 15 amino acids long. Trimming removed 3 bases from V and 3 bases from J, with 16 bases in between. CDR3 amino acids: CASSSPTDSDYEQYF. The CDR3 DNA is TGTGCCAGCAGCTCCCCTACGGACAGCGACTACGAGCAGTACTTC.

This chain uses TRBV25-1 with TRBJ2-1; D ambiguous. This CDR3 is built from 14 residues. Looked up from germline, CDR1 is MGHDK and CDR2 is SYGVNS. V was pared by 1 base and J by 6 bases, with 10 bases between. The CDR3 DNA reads TGTGCCAGCAGTGAATTCAGTGTCCTCAATGAGCAGTTCTTC. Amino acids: CASSEFSVLNEQFF.

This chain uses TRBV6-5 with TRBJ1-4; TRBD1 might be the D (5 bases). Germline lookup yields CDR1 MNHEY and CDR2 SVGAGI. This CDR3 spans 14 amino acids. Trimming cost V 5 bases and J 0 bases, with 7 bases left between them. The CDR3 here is CASSPGATNEKLFF. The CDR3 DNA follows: TGTGCCAGCAGTCCGGGGGCAACTAATGAAAAACTGTTTTTT.

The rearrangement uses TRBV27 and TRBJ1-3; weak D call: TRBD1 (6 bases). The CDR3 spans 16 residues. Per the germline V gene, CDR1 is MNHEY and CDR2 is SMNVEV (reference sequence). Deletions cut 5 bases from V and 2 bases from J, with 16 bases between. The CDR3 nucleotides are TGTGCCAGCAGTGACCGGGGGGCTTCAACTGGAAACACCATATATTTT. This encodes CASSDRGASTGNTIYF.

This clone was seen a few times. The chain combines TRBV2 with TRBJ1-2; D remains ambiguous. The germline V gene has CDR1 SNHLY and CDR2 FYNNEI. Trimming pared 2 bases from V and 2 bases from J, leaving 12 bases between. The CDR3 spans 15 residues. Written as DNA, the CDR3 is TGTGCCAGCAGTGAATGGGCGGAGACAAACTATGGCTACACCTTC. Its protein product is CASSEWAETNYGYTF.

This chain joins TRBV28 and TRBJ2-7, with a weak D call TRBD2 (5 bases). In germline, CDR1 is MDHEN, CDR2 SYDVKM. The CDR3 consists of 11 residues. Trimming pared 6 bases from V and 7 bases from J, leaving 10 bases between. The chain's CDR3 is CASSYSGEQYF. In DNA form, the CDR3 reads TGTGCCAGCAGCTACTCGGGAGAGCAGTACTTC.

The DNA for the CDR3 is TGTGCCAGCAGCTTAAGAGGACAGGGGGCTGGAACAGATACGCAGTATTTT. This gives the protein CASSLRGQGAGTDTQYF. This chain connects TRBV7-3 to TRBJ2-3; 11 bases are shared with TRBD1. The J segment lost 3 bases and the V segment lost 1 base, leaving 6 bases of the junction unmatched. The CDR3 is made up of 17 amino acids. CDR1 and CDR2 from the germline V gene are SGHTA and FQGTGA.